These 15 T cell receptor beta chains were all obtained from the same sample, sequenced in a study of T cell repertoires in cytomegalovirus infection. MiXCR, applied by TCRdb to the reads, yields one record per CDR3 protein. Found here are about 330,000 distinct CDR3 sequences, 8% to 9.5% of them singletons; the top ten hold roughly 4%. Source material: PBMCs. The receptors were gathered from a human donor in good health (CMV status not recorded). Some clones in this sample may be carry-over from other donors' samples.

This rearrangement joins TRBV6-1 to TRBJ1-5; D is uncertain. The CDR3 extends over 15 amino acids. The V and J ends lost 6 bases and 3 bases respectively, with 15 bases between them. From germline, CDR1 is MNHNS and CDR2 SASEGT. The CDR3 DNA reads as TGTGCCAGCAGCCGAACAAGGGCTGACAATCAGCCCCAGCATTTT. Its protein is CASSRTRADNQPQHF.

The V call is TRBV27, the J call TRBJ2-7, with a tentative D call TRBD1 (6 bases). Germline CDR1 is MNHEY and CDR2 is SMNVEV (reference sequence). There are 15 residues in the CDR3. Trimming left V 4 bases short and J 3 bases short, with 16 bases between. CDR3 sequence (DNA): TGTGCCAGCAGTTCCGGACAGAGGCTGAACTACGAGCAGTACTTC. Protein sequence: CASSSGQRLNYEQYF.

This rearrangement joins TRBV29-1 to TRBJ1-2, with D hard to call. The CDR3 is made up of 12 amino acids. The V gene's germline CDR1 is SQVTM and CDR2 ANQGSEA. V was trimmed by 3 bases and J by 2 bases, leaving 7 bases between them. The CDR3 sequence: CSVEMGNYGYTF. Here the CDR3 DNA reads TGCAGCGTTGAGATGGGGAACTATGGCTACACCTTC.

This rearrangement joins TRBV20-1 to TRBJ2-3; D may be TRBD2 (5 bases). The CDR3 covers 14 residues. Germline CDR1 DFQATT, CDR2 SNEGSKA (reference sequence). The V end lost 1 base, the J end lost 0 bases, and 8 bases lay between the germline ends. The CDR3 nucleotides are TGCAGTGCTAGAGTGACTACGAGCACAGATACGCAGTATTTT. It yields the protein CSARVTTSTDTQYF.

The chain combines TRBV27 with TRBJ2-7; TRBD1 or TRBD2 may be the D gene (5 bases each). The germline V gene has CDR1 MNHEY and CDR2 SMNVEV (reference sequence). Deletions cut 5 bases from V and 0 bases from J, with 8 bases between. The CDR3 spans 13 residues. CDR3 bases: TGTGCCAGCAGTCAGGGACCCTCCTACGAGCAGTACTTC. Its translation: CASSQGPSYEQYF.

Note on this clonotype: With a much larger clone just one base away, this may be a read error. The gene calls are TRBV7-4 and TRBJ1-3; D is ambiguous. The CDR3 spans 16 residues. Germline-derived CDR1 and CDR2 are SGHVT and SQSDAQ. The CDR3 DNA reads as TGTACCAGCAGCTTAAGCCCTTCTGGCTCTGGAAACACCATATATTTT. Protein: CTSSLSPSGSGNTIYF.

This clonotype was seen many times. A junction end diverges from the germline sequence, so it may reflect a read error. The chain combines TRBV7-2 with TRBJ1-3; the D is unclear. There are 16 residues in the CDR3. Germline V CDR1 and CDR2: SGHTA, FQGNSA. As DNA, the CDR3 is TGTGCCAGCAGCATAGCCGGGAGGGCCGGCGGAAACACCATATATTTT. Its translation: CASSIAGRAGGNTIYF.

This clonotype is classed as medium-sized. The CDR3 protein is CASSFSVSGNTIYF. CDR3 sequence (DNA): TGTGCCAGCAGCTTTTCGGTCTCTGGAAACACCATATATTTT. The rearrangement links TRBV7-2 to TRBJ1-3; D call uncertain. V was shortened by 3 bases and J by 0 bases, with 6 bases between the two germline ends. The length of the CDR3 is 14 residues. The V gene's germline CDR1 is SGHTA and CDR2 FQGNSA. The whole variable domain, filled in from reference TRBV7-2 and TRBJ1-3, reads GAGVSQSPSNKVTEKGKDVELRCDPISGHTALYWYRQSLGQGLEFLIYFQGNSAPDKSGLPSDRFSAERTGGSVSTLTIQRTQQEDSAVYLCASSFSVSGNTIYFGEGSWLTVV.

This clonotype showed up many times. The J gene is TRBJ2-3, the V gene TRBV18; possibly TRBD1 for D (5 bases). CDR3 size: 12 residues. The germline gives CDR1 KGHSH, CDR2 LQKENI. V was cut by 5 bases and J by 10 bases, with 13 bases left in between. CDR3 sequence: CASSVTDGPQYF. For the CDR3, the DNA is TGTGCCAGCTCAGTGACAGACGGCCCGCAGTATTTT. Full variable domain (outside the CDR3, taken from reference TRBV18 and TRBJ2-3): NAGVMQNPRHLVRRRGQEARLRCSPMKGHSHVYWYRQLPEEGLKFMVYLQKENIIDESGMPKERFSAEFPKEGPSILRIQQVVRGDSAAYFCASSVTDGPQYFGPGTRLTVL.

This clonotype has ten or more counts. DNA for the CDR3: TGTGCCAGCAGCTTACCCCACCAGACTAGCGGGAGATGGTTAGAGACCCAGTACTTC. This gives the protein CASSLPHQTSGRWLETQYF. V gene TRBV7-6 combines with J gene TRBJ2-5; 12 nucleotides agree with TRBD2. Trimming cost V 2 bases and J 4 bases; bases outside gene matches: 14. The CDR3 consists of 19 residues. Per the germline V gene, CDR1 is SGHVS and CDR2 is FNYEAQ.

This clonotype was observed many times. The rearrangement links TRBV7-2 to TRBJ2-5; 12 bases agree with TRBD2. The CDR3 is made up of 17 amino acids. V dropped 1 base and J dropped 1; count of bases not matched to a gene: 4. Germline V gene lookup returns CDR1 SGHTA and CDR2 FQGNSA. DNA for the CDR3: TGTGCCAGCAGCTTAGTCCGACTAGCGGGGGCCCAAGAGACCCAGTACTTC. It specifies CASSLVRLAGAQETQYF.

This clonotype showed up just a few times. DNA of the CDR3: TGTGCCAGCAGCTCCCCAAGGGACAGGAACTACGAGCAGTACTTC. It encodes CASSSPRDRNYEQYF. The chain uses TRBV7-2 and TRBJ2-7, with TRBD1 matching over 8 bases. Looked up from germline, CDR1 is SGHTA and CDR2 is FQGNSA. Unmatched junction bases numbered 8, after V lost 4 bases and J lost 3 bases. This CDR3 is built from 15 residues.

The chain is built from TRBV11-3 and TRBJ2-1; TRBD2 aligns across 10 bases. The CDR3 length is 14 residues. V was clipped by 5 bases and J by 7 bases; unmatched bases: 5. Germline values: CDR1 SGHNT, CDR2 YENEEA. In DNA form, the CDR3 reads TGTGCCAGCAGCAGGGGACTAGCGAAGAATGAGCAGTTCTTC. Encoded protein: CASSRGLAKNEQFF.

In this sample, this clonotype turned up a few times. The gene calls are TRBV15 and TRBJ2-3, with D hard to call. CDR3 length: 14 residues. Germline V lookup: CDR1 LNHNV, CDR2 YYDKDF (reference sequence). V was shortened by 7 bases and J by 2 bases, with 13 bases between the two germline ends. The CDR3 sequence: CATTQFSYTDTQYF. CDR3 coding DNA: TGTGCCACCACACAGTTCTCTTACACAGATACGCAGTATTTT.

CDR3 coding DNA: TGTGCCAGCAGGGCGGCGGGGGCTGGGTCCTACGAGCAGTACTTC. Translated, it gives CASRAAGAGSYEQYF. The V gene is TRBV6-2 or TRBV6-3, the J gene TRBJ2-7, with D possibly TRBD2 on 7 matching bases. The germline V gene encodes CDR1 MNHEY and CDR2 SVGEGT. The V end lost 6 bases, the J end lost 1 base, and 16 bases lay between the germline ends. The CDR3 covers 15 residues.